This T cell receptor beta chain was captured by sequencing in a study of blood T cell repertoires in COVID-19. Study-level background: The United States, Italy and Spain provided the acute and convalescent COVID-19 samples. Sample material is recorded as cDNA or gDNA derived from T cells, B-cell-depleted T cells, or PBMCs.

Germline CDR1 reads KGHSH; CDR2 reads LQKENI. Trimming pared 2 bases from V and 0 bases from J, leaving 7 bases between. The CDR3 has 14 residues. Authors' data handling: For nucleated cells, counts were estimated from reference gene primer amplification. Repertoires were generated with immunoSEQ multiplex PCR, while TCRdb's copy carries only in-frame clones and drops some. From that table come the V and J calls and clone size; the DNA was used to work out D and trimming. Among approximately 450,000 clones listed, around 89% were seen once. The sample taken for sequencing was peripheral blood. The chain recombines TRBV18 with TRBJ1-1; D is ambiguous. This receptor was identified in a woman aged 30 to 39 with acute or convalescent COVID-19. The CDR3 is CASSPSELNTEAFF. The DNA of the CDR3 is TGTGCCAGCTCACCAAGTGAGTTGAACACTGAAGCTTTCTTT.